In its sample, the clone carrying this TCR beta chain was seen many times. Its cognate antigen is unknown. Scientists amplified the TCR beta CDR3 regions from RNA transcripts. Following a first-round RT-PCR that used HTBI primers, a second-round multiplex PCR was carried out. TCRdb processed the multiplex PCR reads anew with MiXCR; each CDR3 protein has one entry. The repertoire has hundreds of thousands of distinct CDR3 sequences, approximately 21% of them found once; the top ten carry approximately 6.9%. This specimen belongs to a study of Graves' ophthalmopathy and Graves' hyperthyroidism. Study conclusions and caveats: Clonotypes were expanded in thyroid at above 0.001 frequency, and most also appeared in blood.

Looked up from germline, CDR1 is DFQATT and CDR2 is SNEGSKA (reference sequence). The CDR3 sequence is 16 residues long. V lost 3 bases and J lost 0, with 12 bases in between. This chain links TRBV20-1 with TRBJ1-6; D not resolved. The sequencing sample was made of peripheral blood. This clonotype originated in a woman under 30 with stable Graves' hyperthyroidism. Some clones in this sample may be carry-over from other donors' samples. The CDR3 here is CSARTYSSSYNSPLHF. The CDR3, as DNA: TGCAGTGCTAGGACCTACTCGAGCTCCTATAATTCACCCCTCCACTTT.